This T cell receptor (beta chain) is drawn from a study of blood T cell repertoires in COVID-19. Study context: The United States, Italy and Spain were the sources of the acute and convalescent COVID-19 samples. Nucleic acid was either cDNA or gDNA, and it came from T cells, B-cell-depleted T cells, or PBMCs.

Germline values: CDR1 SGHAT, CDR2 FQNNGV. After removal of 4 bases from V and 0 bases from J, the junction contained 5 bases not matched to a gene. The CDR3 spans 17 residues. Per the original data handling: Researchers report that nucleated cell counts were estimated from reference gene primer amplification. The data were produced by immunoSEQ multiplex PCR, yet TCRdb's version contains in-frame clones alone and is incomplete. That table gives V, J and clone size, and the DNA gave D and trimming. The sample records fewer than 90,000 clones, 80% being singletons. The receptor was isolated from a woman older than 75 with acute or convalescent COVID-19. The sequenced sample was peripheral blood. The gene calls are TRBV11-2 and TRBJ2-1, with TRBD2 identical over 11 bases. The CDR3 nucleotides read TGTGCCAGCAGCTCGTCTAGCGGGAGGAGCTCCTACAATGAGCAGTTCTTC. Its protein product is CASSSSSGRSSYNEQFF.